This TCR beta chain is from a study of blood T cell repertoires in COVID-19. Study in general: From the United States, Italy and Spain came samples of acute and convalescent COVID-19.

As originally analysed: Estimation of nucleated cell counts relied on the amplification of reference gene primers. Profiling relied on immunoSEQ multiplex PCR, and the TCRdb table lists in-frame clones only, not all of them. V, J and clone size are those of that table, while D and trimming were read from the DNA. This sample carries around 330,000 clones, 70% to 90% of them seen once, and the ten largest clones take over 8%. J gave up 2 bases and V 5 bases, and 13 bases lay outside the gene matches. The CDR3 runs 19 residues. Germline V gene lookup returns CDR1 SEHNR and CDR2 FQNEAQ (reference sequence). Participants were aged about 18 to 95 years, lived in under 30 US areas, and enrolled virtually.

Input material: PBMCs or T cells enriched from blood (not recorded which). This sequence originates from a woman in her 40s who had recovered from COVID-19. This chain connects TRBV7-9 to TRBJ2-3; 13 bases are shared with TRBD2. The CDR3, as DNA: TGTGCCAGCAGCGAACGCAGAGGACTAGCGGGAGAGTTCACAGATACGCAGTATTTT. Amino acids: CASSERRGLAGEFTDTQYF.